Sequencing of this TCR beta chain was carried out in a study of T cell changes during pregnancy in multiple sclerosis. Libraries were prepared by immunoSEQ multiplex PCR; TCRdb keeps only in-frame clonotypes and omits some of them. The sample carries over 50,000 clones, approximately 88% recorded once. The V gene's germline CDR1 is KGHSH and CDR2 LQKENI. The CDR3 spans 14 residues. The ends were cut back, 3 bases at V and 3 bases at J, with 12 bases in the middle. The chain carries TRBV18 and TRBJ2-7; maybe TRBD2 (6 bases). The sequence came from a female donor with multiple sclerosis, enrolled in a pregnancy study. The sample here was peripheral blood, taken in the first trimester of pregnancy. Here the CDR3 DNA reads TGTGCCAGCTCACCCGGCGGGAAGCACTACGAGCAGTACTTC. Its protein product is CASSPGGKHYEQYF.